The entry below gives a single T cell receptor (beta chain) sequence along with its context. The antigen it recognizes is unknown. Base qualities are not at hand, and no much larger clone is one base apart. This sample's time point label indicates: pretreatment peripheral blood. The cohort included roughly 29 patients with locally advanced or metastatic urothelial carcinoma who were treated at Memorial Sloan Kettering on a trial protocol. Peripheral blood mononuclear cells were collected from each patient pretreatment and during treatment, giving between 1 and 8 total time points per patient. The Qiagen DNeasy Blood extraction kit was used to purify genomic DNA from total PBMCs and tumor samples. PBMCs were collected pretreatment and during treatment, and were isolated and stored as previously described. The data are from a study of PD-L1 blockade in urothelial cancer (dated by TCRdb to the late 2010s). Describing the broader study: All patients started therapy at some point between 2014 and 2016 and received atezolizumab 1,200 mg intravenously every 3 weeks. Whole exome sequencing and RNA sequencing of pretreatment tumors were performed alongside TCR sequencing in the same patients. TCR sequencing covered pretreatment tumor samples and matched, serially collected peripheral blood taken before and after atezolizumab treatment. Progression-free survival longer than 6 months counted as durable clinical benefit, and TCR features were additionally tested against both progression-free and overall survival. Blood samples were analyzed at 3 weeks after treatment start (second dose) and at 6 weeks after treatment start. Patients had an ECOG performance status of 0 or 1 and had received between 0 and 3 prior chemotherapy regimens. Blood samples gave a median of about 130,000 T cells and under 85,000 unique TCRs, with a median clonality of roughly 0.081. Durable clinical benefit was achieved by nine patients and was not achieved by 20 patients. About 90% of the 29 patients were males with bladder-origin urothelial cancer, and about two thirds of the roughly 30 reported a prior smoking history. The study, an exploratory multi-omic analysis, examined somatic, immune and clinical correlates of response to PD-L1 blockade with atezolizumab in urothelial cancer. Over 28 patients had pretreatment blood TCR-seq, some 24 had at least one posttreatment blood collection, and some 24 had tumor TCR-seq.

Study-wide findings and limitations: Because of the small sample size (n ≈ 29) and the many exploratory analyses performed, the results are intended to be regarded as hypothesis-generating. Greater expansion of tumor-associated TCR clones in peripheral blood 3 weeks after the start of treatment was observed in patients with durable benefit (n of about 20, p = 0.022). A pretreatment peripheral blood TCR clonality below the median was linked to improved progression-free and overall survival.

Synthetic TCR analog templates were spiked into each PCR to estimate absolute template abundance from read counts. The immunoSEQ assay used bias-controlled V and J gene primers to amplify TCRbeta CDR3 regions from genomic DNA. Sequencing of rearranged TCRbeta segments was performed at approximately 20X coverage. The paper's processing steps were these. Sequencing errors were corrected by clustering and CDR3s were annotated against IMGT to assign V, D and J genes. Out-of-frame and stop-codon sequences were excluded, and only productive TCRbeta rearrangements were used in downstream analyses. Clonality was calculated as one minus the Shannon entropy normalized by the log of the number of unique productive sequences. Clones differing between time points or between blood and tumor were identified using Fisher's exact test with Benjamini-Hochberg correction, with an adjusted p below 0.01 applied as the threshold. Here the immuneACCESS table is served through TCRdb, limited to in-frame sequences with V and J called. Missing clones are a known gap in these copies; in checked studies unresolved V genes cover under half, and the rest lacks a known reason. Clone size and the V and J calls come from that table; the DNA yielded D and trimming. This sample is represented by 35,000 to 45,000 clones; roughly 90% of them were singletons. Clones ranked in the top ten supply 10% to 12% of the sample.

The receptor comes from a woman in her sixties or seventies with urothelial cancer. Sample: PBMCs, taken around atezolizumab (anti-PD-L1) treatment.

The DNA reads as follows: TGCGCCAGCAGCCAAGATTTGGCGGGGGGGGGCACCGGGGAGCTGTTTTTT. Translated, it reads CASSQDLAGGGTGELFF. The V and J segments used are TRBV4-1 and TRBJ2-2; a stretch of 9 junction bases matches TRBD2. Ends trimmed: V by 0 bases, J by 4 bases; bases unmatched to a gene: 6. The CDR3 goes from the cysteine to the phenylalanine over 17 residues. The sequence is cut down to CDR3 DNA, 51 bases in frame from base 1. The CDR1 and CDR2 encoded by the germline V gene are MGHRA and YSYEKL.